These 21 T cell receptor beta chains were sequenced from one sample in a study of T cell responses to AZD1222 COVID-19 vaccine. The table came from immunoSEQ multiplex PCR; TCRdb's copy has only in-frame clones and leaves some out. The sample lists over 130,000 clones, 94% occurring once. Sequenced here: peripheral blood, sampled on day 0 of AZD1222 vaccination. Receptors originate from an adult in good health.

With regard to this clone: This sample also contains other DNA sequences that code for the same CDR3. The chain links TRBV12-3 or TRBV12-4 to TRBJ1-2; 9 bases are shared with TRBD1. The length of the CDR3 is 13 residues. The V and J ends lost 6 bases and 5 bases, in that order; junction bases with no gene match: 4. CDR3: CASSRGQGYGYTF. CDR3 bases: TGTGCCAGCAGCCGGGGACAGGGTTATGGCTACACCTTC.

V usage is TRBV6-5 and J usage is TRBJ1-5, with TRBD1 matching 8 bases. CDR1 and CDR2 from the germline V gene are MNHEY and SVGAGI. Trimming at V came to 8 bases and at J to 6 bases, leaving 9 bases not matched to a gene. The CDR3 has 14 amino acids. The CDR3 coding sequence is TGTGCCAGCGCTGAACAGGGGGTTGGTCAGCCCCAGCATTTT. This translates into CASAEQGVGQPQHF.

The rearrangement links TRBV24-1 to TRBJ2-3, with 9 bases identical to TRBD2. Germline CDR1 KGHDR, CDR2 SFDVKD. CDR3 length: 15 residues. The ends lost 3 bases at V and 4 bases at J; junction bases unmatched: 4. The DNA of the CDR3 is TGTGCCACCAGTGATGAGCGGGGGGCTTCAGATACGCAGTATTTT. Its protein product is CATSDERGASDTQYF.

In its sample, this clone was seen a few times. V gene TRBV4-2 combines with J gene TRBJ2-7; 8 bases map to TRBD2. This CDR3 contains 14 residues. The germline V gene has CDR1 LGHNA and CDR2 YNFKEQ. V was pared by 0 bases and J by 7 bases, with 5 bases of the junction left unmatched. The CDR3 DNA reads as TGTGCCAGCAGCCAAGAGGCGGGAGGCCCTGAGCAGTACGTC. Its protein product is CASSQEAGGPEQYV.

The V gene is TRBV11-2, the J gene TRBJ2-5, with D perhaps matching TRBD2 (6 bases). V lost 1 base to trimming and J lost 5 bases, with 23 bases between them. The germline gives CDR1 SGHAT, CDR2 FQNNGV. This CDR3 spans 18 amino acids. CDR3 coding DNA: TGTGCCAGCAGCTTAGTAGCCTCGGGGCGGGGAGAGAGTGAGACCCAGTACTTC. Protein product: CASSLVASGRGESETQYF.

This chain uses TRBV19 with TRBJ1-2; D remains unclear. The CDR3 is made up of 15 amino acids. V gave up 5 bases and J gave up 6 bases, with 19 bases separating them. The V gene's germline CDR1 is LNHDA and CDR2 SQIVND (reference sequence). For the CDR3, the DNA is TGTGCCAGTAGTGTCTCGGGATTTTCCGGGGATGGCTACACCTTC. This codes for CASSVSGFSGDGYTF.

This chain joins TRBV29-1 and TRBJ1-2; no firm D call. This CDR3 has 13 residues. Germline lookup yields CDR1 SQVTM and CDR2 ANQGSEA. V lost 4 bases and J lost 2, with 11 bases in between. The chain's CDR3 is CSVVSYTNYGYTF. DNA for the CDR3: TGCAGCGTTGTCAGTTATACGAACTATGGCTACACCTTC.

The gene calls are TRBV24-1 and TRBJ2-3, with TRBD1 matching over 9 bases. Per the germline V gene, CDR1 is KGHDR and CDR2 is SFDVKD. V lost 3 bases and J lost 3; bases outside the gene matches: 3. The length of the CDR3 is 15 residues. The CDR3 is CATSDPGQGTDTQYF. Here the CDR3 DNA reads TGTGCCACCAGTGATCCGGGACAGGGAACAGATACGCAGTATTTT.

The chain employs TRBV6-5 and TRBJ1-2, with D possibly matching TRBD1 (6 bases). CDR1 MNHEY and CDR2 SVGAGI come from the germline V gene. V was cut by 0 bases and J by 5 bases, with 10 bases left in between. The CDR3 totals 14 residues. The CDR3 reads CASSYSIQGYGYTF. The CDR3 nucleotides are TGTGCCAGCAGTTACTCGATTCAGGGGTATGGCTACACCTTC.

CDR3 nucleotides: TGTGCCAGCAGCCCGGGGGGGACAGGGTTGAACACTGAAGCTTTCTTT. It yields the protein CASSPGGTGLNTEAFF. This rearrangement joins TRBV7-9 to TRBJ1-1, with 9 bases matching TRBD1. The CDR3 spans 16 residues. Germline CDR1 SEHNR, CDR2 FQNEAQ (reference sequence). V was pared by 5 bases and J by 0 bases, with 7 bases of the junction left unmatched.

The rearrangement joins TRBV6-4 to TRBJ2-7; 9 nucleotides agree with TRBD1. Germline V gives CDR1 MRHNA, CDR2 SNTAGT. The CDR3 consists of 17 residues. The ends lost 7 bases at V and 0 bases at J; junction bases unmatched: 13. CDR3 loop: CASTDQTGTGSSYEQYV. The CDR3 DNA is TGTGCCAGCACCGACCAGACCGGGACAGGGAGCTCCTACGAGCAGTACGTC.

This chain links TRBV7-8 with TRBJ2-1, with TRBD2 matching 12 bases. The CDR3 spans 15 residues. Per germline, CDR1 SGHVS and CDR2 FQNEAQ. The V segment lost 4 bases and the J segment 5 bases; nucleotides outside the gene matches: 3. The CDR3 sequence is CASSSWTSGDNEQFF. CDR3 DNA sequence: TGTGCCAGCAGCTCTTGGACTAGCGGGGACAATGAGCAGTTCTTC.

The J gene is TRBJ1-1, the V gene TRBV19, with D possibly TRBD1 on 6 matching bases. This CDR3 comprises 15 residues. CDR1 LNHDA and CDR2 SQIVND come from the germline V gene (reference sequence). V lost 7 bases and J lost 0, with 15 bases in between. CDR3 region: CASTQGGFLNTEAFF. The DNA for the CDR3 is TGTGCCAGTACCCAAGGGGGGTTTTTGAACACTGAAGCTTTCTTT.

V is TRBV6-5 and J is TRBJ2-2; D remains ambiguous. Trimming removed 2 bases at V and 5 bases at J, with 6 bases between. The CDR3 extends over 13 amino acids. CDR1 MNHEY and CDR2 SVGAGI come from the germline V gene. The CDR3 DNA follows: TGTGCCAGCAGTTACGGTTCTACCGGGGAGCTGTTTTTT. This translates into CASSYGSTGELFF.

The gene calls are TRBV6-2 or TRBV6-3 and TRBJ1-2; no clear D gene. Germline loops: CDR1 MNHEY, CDR2 SVGEGT. The V end lost 0 bases, the J end lost 4 bases, and 12 bases lay between the germline ends. This CDR3 contains 15 residues. CDR3 amino acids: CASSYSISEIYGYTF. CDR3 nucleotide sequence: TGTGCCAGCAGTTACTCGATTTCGGAAATCTATGGCTACACCTTC.

The chain links TRBV2 to TRBJ2-7; 8 bases agree with TRBD2. Germline V lookup: CDR1 SNHLY, CDR2 FYNNEI. The CDR3 covers 13 residues. V shed 0 bases, J shed 7 bases, and the junction held 2 bases outside the gene matches. In nucleotides, the CDR3 is TGTGCCAGCAGTGAAGCTCCGGGGGGGGAGCAGTACGTC. Amino acid sequence: CASSEAPGGEQYV.

This clone was counted a single time. The CDR3: CASSTGAGEAFF. In DNA form, the CDR3 reads TGTGCCAGCAGCACAGGGGCCGGTGAAGCTTTCTTT. The chain carries TRBV6-5 and TRBJ1-1; 7 bases line up with TRBD1. In germline, CDR1 is MNHEY, CDR2 SVGAGI. The length of the CDR3 is 12 residues. V shed 6 bases and J 7 bases; nucleotides not matched to a gene: 5.

V usage is TRBV28 and J usage is TRBJ2-1; 10 bases fit TRBD1. Germline V CDR1 and CDR2: MDHEN, SYDVKM. The CDR3 extends over 18 amino acids. Germline trimming cut 6 bases from V and 0 bases from J; bases unmatched to any gene: 11. CDR3 bases: TGTGCCAGCAGCCGTGTCCCGGGACAGGGGCGCTCCTACAATGAGCAGTTCTTC. Protein: CASSRVPGQGRSYNEQFF. Full variable domain (rest looked up from reference TRBV28 and TRBJ2-1): DVKVTQSSRYLVKRTGEKVFLECVQDMDHENMFWYRQDPGLGLRLIYFSYDVKMKEKGDIPEGYSVSREKKERFSLILESASTNQTSMYLCASSRVPGQGRSYNEQFFGPGTRLTVL.

V is TRBV7-2 and J is TRBJ1-2; 10 bases match TRBD1. Germline V gives CDR1 SGHTA, CDR2 FQGNSA. V trimming: 5 bases; J trimming: 2 bases; junction bases outside the gene matches: 5. The CDR3 is 15 amino acids. This CDR3 reads CASSPGQGRNYGYTF. CDR3 nucleotides: TGTGCCAGCAGCCCGGGACAGGGGAGGAACTATGGCTACACCTTC.

The rearrangement joins TRBV5-1 to TRBJ1-2, with D tentatively TRBD1 (5 bases). This CDR3 contains 14 residues. The V end lost 0 bases, the J end lost 7 bases, and 13 bases lay between the germline ends. From germline, CDR1 is SGHRS and CDR2 YFSETQ. DNA for the CDR3: TGCGCCAGCAGCTTGGCGGGGGGTGAATCTGGCTACACCTTC. This encodes CASSLAGGESGYTF.

The V and J genes are TRBV12-3 or TRBV12-4 and TRBJ1-5; D is unresolved. Trimming cost V 2 bases and J 9 bases, with 8 bases left between them. The CDR3 is 12 residues long. CDR3 bases: TGTGCCAGCAGTTTATTCGAAAGGCCCCAGCATTTT. Its translation: CASSLFERPQHF.